The present entry profiles one T cell receptor (beta chain) with its context. This sample stems from a study of blood T cell repertoires in COVID-19. Study details: Both acute and convalescent COVID-19 samples were obtained from the United States, Italy and Spain. T cells, B-cell-depleted T cells, or PBMCs supplied cDNA or gDNA.

Deletions cut 8 bases from V and 1 base from J, with 11 bases between. This CDR3 comprises 12 residues. Germline V lookup: CDR1 SQVTM, CDR2 ANQGSEA. Original data processing: Researchers report that nucleated cell counts were estimated from reference gene primer amplification. Assay used: immunoSEQ multiplex PCR; TCRdb lists only in-frame clones, some missing. V and J calls and clone size are those listed in that table; D and trimming were worked out from the DNA. The sample includes 250,000 to 300,000 clones, over 65% of them seen just once. This clonotype originated in a woman over 75 with acute or convalescent COVID-19. Sequencing was performed on peripheral blood. The chain employs TRBV29-1 and TRBJ2-5; D unclear. CDR3 residues: CSPLLGQETQYF. CDR3 DNA: TGCAGCCCCTTGCTAGGCCAAGAGACCCAGTACTTC.